The 9 T cell receptor beta chains in this list originate from one sample, sequenced in a study of neurological immune-mediated disorders (dated by TCRdb to between 2018 and 2020). The library was produced with 5' RACE. Sequencing instrument: Illumina HiSeq 2500. The public reads were reanalyzed by TCRdb: fastp trimming at Q25, MiXCR alignment, in-frame beta chains only. Each entry merges the rows of one CDR3 protein and shows their most common DNA and genes. This sample gives 45,000 or so distinct CDR3 sequences in total; just under 6.5% of them show up just once. The top ten clonotypes cover about 0.5% of the sample. Sequences were obtained from CD4+ T cells from blood. Every receptor here comes from a woman in her forties in good health.

This clonotype came up many times. This chain uses TRBV7-9 with TRBJ2-7, with TRBD2 matching 11 bases. The junction had 5 bases not matched to a gene; V was cut back by 0 bases and J by 7 bases. CDR3 length: 15 amino acids. Germline CDR1 and CDR2: SEHNR and FQNEAQ (reference sequence). CDR3 protein: CASSLASLAGGEQYF. DNA for the CDR3: TGTGCCAGCAGCTTAGCCTCGCTAGCGGGGGGAGAGCAGTACTTC.

This clonotype appeared many times. The CDR3 sequence is CAISADRFPYEQYF. DNA of the CDR3: TGTGCCATCAGTGCGGACAGGTTTCCCTACGAGCAGTACTTC. This chain connects TRBV10-3 to TRBJ2-7, with 7 bases that match TRBD1. CDR3 size: 14 residues. V lost 4 bases and J lost 2; bases outside the gene matches: 5. Germline values: CDR1 ENHRY, CDR2 SYGVKD.

This clonotype was detected many times. V is TRBV5-1 and J is TRBJ2-5; 11 bases fit TRBD2. CDR1 is SGHRS and CDR2 is YFSETQ in the germline V gene. The CDR3 is 17 amino acids. J was trimmed by 5 bases and V by 4 bases; bases with no gene match: 13. The CDR3 protein is CASSPGGLAGGWETQYF. CDR3 in DNA: TGCGCCAGCAGCCCAGGGGGTCTAGCGGGAGGCTGGGAGACCCAGTACTTC. The variable domain in full, completed from reference TRBV5-1 and TRBJ2-5, reads KAGVTQTPRYLIKTRGQQVTLSCSPISGHRSVSWYQQTPGQGLQFLFEYFSETQRNKGNFPGRFSGRQFSNSRSEMNVSTLELGDSALYLCASSPGGLAGGWETQYFGPGTRLLVL.

Ten or more counts support this clonotype. The V call is TRBV25-1, the J call TRBJ1-6, with D possibly TRBD1 on 5 matching bases. CDR3 length equals 14 residues. With 2 bases removed from V and 9 bases from J, the gap between germline ends came to 11 bases. Per the germline V gene, CDR1 is MGHDK and CDR2 is SYGVNS. CDR3 protein: CASSEQRDFSPLHF. The CDR3 DNA follows: TGTGCCAGCAGTGAACAGAGGGACTTTTCACCCCTCCACTTT. Full variable domain (rest looked up from reference TRBV25-1 and TRBJ1-6): EADIYQTPRYLVIGTGKKITLECSQTMGHDKMYWYQQDPGMELHLIHYSYGVNSTEKGDLSSESTVSRIRTEHFPLTLESARPSHTSQYLCASSEQRDFSPLHFGNGTRLTVT.

This clonotype was found many times. This rearrangement joins TRBV20-1 to TRBJ2-1; D uncertain. The CDR3 covers 11 residues. Germline CDR1 and CDR2: DFQATT and SNEGSKA (reference sequence). The V end was cut by 6 bases, the J end by 3 bases, with 6 bases between. The CDR3 reads CSADIYNEQFF. The CDR3 DNA follows: TGCAGTGCCGACATCTACAATGAGCAGTTCTTC.

This clonotype is termed medium-sized. The chain recombines TRBV5-6 with TRBJ2-7; 7 bases fit TRBD2. This CDR3 has 15 residues. In germline, CDR1 is SGHDT, CDR2 YYEEEE. V lost 4 bases to trimming and J lost 2 bases; unmatched junction nucleotides: 9. The chain's CDR3 is CASSPRGSGTYEQYF. CDR3 coding DNA: TGTGCCAGCAGCCCTCGGGGGAGCGGGACCTACGAGCAGTACTTC.

The table lists this clonotype with many counts. This rearrangement joins TRBV29-1 to TRBJ2-5, with a weak D call TRBD2 (7 bases). This CDR3 comprises 15 residues. Looked up from germline, CDR1 is SQVTM and CDR2 is ANQGSEA. V was trimmed by 3 bases and J by 1 base, leaving 15 bases between them. The DNA of the CDR3 is TGCAGCGTTGAGGTGATGGCGGGGGCCCAAGAGACCCAGTACTTC. The encoded protein is CSVEVMAGAQETQYF.

The sample holds many counts of this clonotype. This chain uses TRBV6-1 with TRBJ2-4, with D possibly being TRBD1 (7 bases). Trimming cost V 8 bases and J 3 bases, with 17 bases left between them. This CDR3 spans 15 amino acids. Germline CDR1 is MNHNS and CDR2 is SASEGT. The CDR3 protein is CASDPTGTGKNIQYF. CDR3 bases: TGTGCCAGCGATCCGACAGGGACTGGCAAAAACATTCAGTACTTC.

This chain joins TRBV6-5 and TRBJ2-7; D is possibly TRBD1 or TRBD2 (5 bases each). V gave up 6 bases and J gave up 0 bases, with 9 bases separating them. CDR3 length: 13 residues. Germline CDR1 is MNHEY and CDR2 is SVGAGI. The CDR3 DNA sequence: TGTGCCAGCAGACCGGGGCCCTCCTACGAGCAGTACTTC. Residues: CASRPGPSYEQYF.